The 31 T cell receptor beta chains given below trace back to one sample, sequenced in a study of read filtering for tumor transcriptome and immune sequencing. This library used roughly 400 ng RNA and molecular barcoded adaptors spanning alpha/delta and beta/gamma chains. Each CDR3 protein is one row after TCRdb ran MiXCR on the reads. The table records tens of thousands of distinct CDR3 sequences, roughly 12% of them present only once. Sequencing was carried out using a population of CD138-negative cells sorted from bone marrow. Source of these receptors: a donor at least 40 years old with multiple myeloma.

This clonotype was detected many times. The chain is built from TRBV4-3 and TRBJ1-2; a possible D gene is TRBD1 (6 bases). CDR1 and CDR2 from the germline V gene are LGHNA and YSLEER. The V and J ends lost 0 bases and 5 bases respectively, with 16 bases between them. The CDR3 is 16 residues long. CDR3 in DNA: TGCGCCAGCAGCCAAGATCCGGACAGTTTAGGTTATGGCTACACCTTC. It specifies CASSQDPDSLGYGYTF.

This clonotype ranks as medium-sized. V and J are TRBV7-9 and TRBJ2-1, with D possibly TRBD2 on 5 matching bases. V was clipped by 1 base and J by 4 bases, with 5 bases between them. The length of the CDR3 is 13 residues. Germline CDR1 and CDR2: SEHNR and FQNEAQ (reference sequence). CDR3: CASSLGTYNEQFF. For the CDR3, the DNA is TGTGCCAGCAGCTTAGGGACTTACAATGAGCAGTTCTTC.

This clonotype was observed at least ten times. The rearrangement joins TRBV7-9 to TRBJ1-5, with no clear D. CDR1 is SEHNR and CDR2 is FQNEAQ in the germline V gene (reference sequence). V was pared by 5 bases and J by 3 bases, with 8 bases between. The length of the CDR3 is 13 residues. The CDR3 DNA is TGTGCCAGCAGCCTAGGTCCCAATCAGCCCCAGCATTTT. Amino acids: CASSLGPNQPQHF. Drawing the rest from reference TRBV7-9 and TRBJ1-5, the complete variable domain is DTGVSQNPRHKITKRGQNVTFRCDPISEHNRLYWYRQTLGQGPEFLTYFQNEAQLEKSRLLSDRFSAERPKGSFSTLEIQRTEQGDSAMYLCASSLGPNQPQHFGDGTRLSIL.

This clonotype was counted ten times or more. This chain links TRBV29-1 with TRBJ2-1; D may be TRBD1 (6 bases). The CDR3 is made up of 16 amino acids. Trimming removed 2 bases from V and 9 bases from J, with 23 bases in between. The germline V gene has CDR1 SQVTM and CDR2 ANQGSEA. Here the CDR3 DNA reads TGCAGCGTTGAACCTAAATTGGGATCAGGGGTGAGTGAGCAGTTCTTC. Translation: CSVEPKLGSGVSEQFF.

This clonotype was observed many times. The rearrangement links TRBV19 to TRBJ2-1; D remains unclear. CDR3 size: 15 residues. V dropped 4 bases and J dropped 0 bases, with 10 bases sitting between them. Per germline, CDR1 LNHDA and CDR2 SQIVND (reference sequence). CDR3 region: CASSTLPGSYNEQFF. The CDR3 DNA reads TGTGCCAGTAGTACCCTTCCTGGCTCCTACAATGAGCAGTTCTTC.

This clonotype occurred many times. The chain recombines TRBV28 with TRBJ2-7; the D gene is possibly TRBD2 (5 bases). Germline CDR1 and CDR2: MDHEN and SYDVKM. V gave up 7 bases and J gave up 4 bases, with 11 bases separating them. CDR3 length equals 12 residues. CDR3 amino acids: CASKAGRYEQYF. For the CDR3, the DNA is TGTGCCAGCAAGGCGGGTAGATACGAGCAGTACTTC.

This clonotype was counted at least ten times. The rearrangement joins TRBV5-6 to TRBJ1-6, with D possibly matching TRBD1 (6 bases). The CDR3 extends over 14 amino acids. Looked up from germline, CDR1 is SGHDT and CDR2 is YYEEEE. V was pared by 2 bases and J by 9 bases, with 12 bases between. CDR3 loop: CASSFQQGTSPLHF. CDR3 bases: TGTGCCAGCAGCTTTCAACAGGGAACTTCACCCCTCCACTTT.

Regarding this clonotype: Being one base from a much bigger clone, this may be a read error. The rearrangement links TRBV7-8 to TRBJ1-1; D remains unclear. CDR3 length: 13 amino acids. CDR1 and CDR2 from the germline V gene are SGHVS and FQNEAQ. DNA for the CDR3: TGTGCCAGCAGCTGGGAAGGGAACACTGACGCTTTCTTT. Residues: CASSWEGNTDAFF.

The sample holds many counts of this clonotype. The chain carries TRBV20-1 and TRBJ2-3; 8 bases are a match to TRBD1. The CDR3 sequence is 17 residues long. V lost 1 base to trimming and J lost 2 bases; unmatched junction nucleotides: 11. Germline V lookup: CDR1 DFQATT, CDR2 SNEGSKA (reference sequence). As DNA, the CDR3 is TGCAGTGCTAGAGGGACAGGGCCAACAGGAATCACAGATACGCAGTATTTT. It encodes CSARGTGPTGITDTQYF.

This clonotype was seen repeatedly, ten times or more. The V gene is TRBV9, the J gene TRBJ2-1; D is undetermined. The germline V and J ends were trimmed by 3 bases and 0 bases, with 10 bases remaining between them. Germline loops: CDR1 SGDLS, CDR2 YYNGEE. The CDR3 is made up of 15 amino acids. CDR3 sequence (DNA): TGTGCCAGCAGCGCCCAGTGGGGCTCCTACAATGAGCAGTTCTTC. Translation: CASSAQWGSYNEQFF.

This clonotype was observed at least ten times. The chain combines TRBV4-3 with TRBJ2-3, with unresolved D. Per germline, CDR1 LGHNA and CDR2 YSLEER. Trimming cost V 2 bases and J 0 bases, with 9 bases left between them. The CDR3 covers 15 residues. CDR3 in DNA: TGCGCCAGCAGCCAATGGGCGGAAAGCACAGATACGCAGTATTTT. This sequence encodes CASSQWAESTDTQYF.

This clonotype was detected many times. V gene TRBV5-4 combines with J gene TRBJ2-1, with unresolved D. CDR1 and CDR2 from the germline V gene are SGHNT and YYREEE (reference sequence). This CDR3 contains 14 residues. Trimming pared 1 base from V and 3 bases from J, leaving 8 bases between. The DNA for the CDR3 is TGTGCCAGCAGCTTGTTCCACGTCTACAATGAGCAGTTCTTC. Translated: CASSLFHVYNEQFF.

This clonotype was detected many times. The CDR3 region has the DNA TGTGCCAGCAGCCCGGGACTAGCCGAGCAGTTCTTC. Translated, it gives CASSPGLAEQFF. This sequence joins TRBV12-3 or TRBV12-4 and TRBJ2-1, with 9 nucleotides matching TRBD2. The CDR3 runs 12 residues. The V segment lost 6 bases and the J segment 10 bases; nucleotides outside the gene matches: 4.

The table lists this clonotype with many counts. The V and J genes are TRBV10-3 and TRBJ2-5, with D possibly TRBD2 on 6 matching bases. The germline V gene encodes CDR1 ENHRY and CDR2 SYGVKD. The CDR3 has 14 residues. V was shortened by 3 bases and J by 4 bases, with 12 bases between the two germline ends. CDR3 amino acids: CAISEPAGRETQYF. As DNA, the CDR3 is TGTGCCATCAGTGAACCTGCGGGGAGAGAGACCCAGTACTTC.

The sample holds many counts of this clonotype. A read error may explain this, as a much larger clone is one base away. The chain couples TRBV7-3 to TRBJ2-1, with D hard to call. There are 13 residues in the CDR3. Germline CDR1 reads SGHTA; CDR2 reads FQGTGA. In DNA, the CDR3 is TGTGCCAGCAGCTTAAACCCCTACAATGGGCAGTTCTTC. It codes for CASSLNPYNGQFF.

This clonotype was detected many times. The genes are TRBV12-3 or TRBV12-4 and TRBJ2-1, with D possibly TRBD1 on 7 matching bases. The CDR3 is 14 residues long. V lost 3 bases, J lost 6 bases, and 12 bases lay in between. CDR3 in DNA: TGTGCCAGCAGTTTTAGGCAGGGGGGCAATGAGCAGTTCTTC. This translates into CASSFRQGGNEQFF.

This clonotype has only a few counts. Possible read error: a much larger clone is one base away. The chain couples TRBV25-1 to TRBJ1-1, with TRBD1 as a possible D gene (6 bases). Trimming took off 6 bases at V and 0 bases at J, with 8 bases between the two ends. Germline V CDR1 and CDR2: MGHDK, SYGVNS. CDR3 length: 13 residues. Here the CDR3 reads CASRGQMNTEAFF. The DNA for the CDR3 is TGTGCCAGCAGAGGACAGATGAACACTGAAGCTTTCTTT.

In the case of this clonotype: Sequence at one end of the junction differs from germline and may be a read error. This chain links TRBV6-1 with TRBJ2-1, with TRBD2 matching 9 bases. The CDR3 spans 15 residues. Germline V gene data show CDR1 as MNHNS and CDR2 as SASEGT. CDR3 amino acids: CASSRTSDSYNEQSF. In DNA form, the CDR3 reads TGTGCCAGCAGTCGGACTAGCGATTCCTACAATGAGCAGTCCTTC.

This clonotype was recorded at least ten times. The chain couples TRBV5-1 to TRBJ2-5; tentatively, D is TRBD2 (6 bases). Germline V gene sequence: CDR1 SGHRS, CDR2 YFSETQ. The CDR3 sequence is 14 residues long. The V and J ends lost 1 base and 2 bases respectively, with 9 bases between them. CDR3 amino acids: CASSLNAGQETQYF. CDR3 nucleotides: TGCGCCAGCAGCTTGAACGCGGGACAAGAGACCCAGTACTTC.

This clonotype has ten or more counts. This CDR3 is CASSRLAGATDTQYF. CDR3 coding DNA: TGTGCCAGCAGTCGCCTAGCGGGAGCGACAGATACGCAGTATTTT. The chain has TRBV6-2 or TRBV6-3 and TRBJ2-3; 10 bases map to TRBD2. This CDR3 spans 15 amino acids. CDR1 is MNHEY, CDR2 SVGEGT, per germline. After removal of 5 bases from V and 3 bases from J, the junction contained 5 bases not matched to a gene.

Comment on this clonotype: The conserved closing phenylalanine or tryptophan is absent in this CDR3, likely reflecting a read error. The chain joins TRBV11-2 to TRBJ1-1; D is ambiguous. This CDR3 contains 17 residues. Germline V gene lookup returns CDR1 SGHAT and CDR2 FQNNGV. V gave up 5 bases and J gave up 3 bases, with 22 bases separating them. CDR3 sequence reads: CASSQSPSGVGDTEAFL. In DNA form, the CDR3 reads TGTGCCAGCAGCCAATCCCCATCGGGAGTCGGGGACACTGAAGCTTTCCTT.

This clonotype came up many times. The chain recombines TRBV7-9 with TRBJ2-6; 8 nucleotides align to TRBD1. Germline V gene sequence: CDR1 SEHNR, CDR2 FQNEAQ (reference sequence). The V and J ends lost 5 bases and 4 bases, in that order; junction bases with no gene match: 7. The CDR3 spans 16 residues. The DNA for the CDR3 is TGTGCCAGCAGCATCCCAGGGGGCTACGGGGCCAACGTCCTGACTTTC. This translates into CASSIPGGYGANVLTF. The full variable domain, its missing parts supplied by reference TRBV7-9 and TRBJ2-6, is DTGVSQNPRHKITKRGQNVTFRCDPISEHNRLYWYRQTLGQGPEFLTYFQNEAQLEKSRLLSDRFSAERPKGSFSTLEIQRTEQGDSAMYLCASSIPGGYGANVLTFGAGSRLTVL.

Ten or more counts support this clonotype. V and J are TRBV5-4 and TRBJ2-1, with TRBD2 as a possible D gene (6 bases). Germline lookup yields CDR1 SGHNT and CDR2 YYREEE (reference sequence). V lost 5 bases, J lost 4 bases, and 19 bases lay in between. The CDR3 length is 16 residues. In DNA form, the CDR3 reads TGTGCCAGCAGGGCTACCGGGACTCGAATATACAATGAGCAGTTCTTC. It is translated as CASRATGTRIYNEQFF.

This clonotype was detected many times. The chain is built from TRBV19 and TRBJ2-3, with D perhaps TRBD1 or TRBD2 (5 bases each). Germline V lookup: CDR1 LNHDA, CDR2 SQIVND (reference sequence). CDR3 length equals 15 residues. Deletions cut 2 bases from V and 6 bases from J, with 15 bases between. This CDR3 is CASSITWGIEDTQYF. CDR3 nucleotides: TGTGCCAGTAGTATAACTTGGGGGATCGAGGATACGCAGTATTTT.

This clonotype was observed at least ten times. The CDR3 nucleotides are TGTGCCAGCAGTGAATGGGCGAACCCCTACAATGAGCAGTTCTTC. Protein: CASSEWANPYNEQFF. V usage is TRBV6-1 and J usage is TRBJ2-1, with D uncertain. V lost 2 bases and J 2 bases, leaving 10 bases between the germline ends. CDR1 and CDR2 (germline): MNHNS, SASEGT. The CDR3 has 15 residues.

The table lists this clonotype with a few counts. As DNA, the CDR3 is TGTGCCAGCAGCCAAGGTTGGGGGGATCACAATGAGCAGTTCTTC. This translates into CASSQGWGDHNEQFF. This sequence joins TRBV14 and TRBJ2-1, with TRBD2 as a possible D gene (6 bases). V was pared by 1 base and J by 5 bases, with 12 bases between. There are 15 residues in the CDR3. Looked up from germline, CDR1 is SGHDN and CDR2 is FVKESK.

This clonotype was detected many times. This may arise from a read error, as a much more abundant clone is one base away. The chain is built from TRBV4-2 and TRBJ2-1; a weak D match, TRBD2 (5 bases). Germline loops: CDR1 LGHNA, CDR2 YNFKEQ. The CDR3 is 16 amino acids. CDR3 loop: CASSRYPGADYNGQFF. DNA for the CDR3: TGTGCCAGCAGCCGCTACCCAGGAGCAGACTACAATGGGCAGTTCTTC.

Ten or more counts support this clonotype. The chain joins TRBV6-2 or TRBV6-3 to TRBJ2-1; 8 bases match TRBD2. J gave up 7 bases and V 0 bases, and 8 bases lay outside the gene matches. In germline, CDR1 is MNHEY, CDR2 SVGEGT. The CDR3 has 16 amino acids. CDR3 in amino acids: CASSYSSGSVMNEQFF. The DNA of the CDR3 is TGTGCCAGCAGTTACTCGAGCGGGAGTGTTATGAATGAGCAGTTCTTC.

This clonotype occurred once. V usage is TRBV20-1 and J usage is TRBJ2-1, with TRBD1 matching over 9 bases. The germline CDR1 and CDR2 sequences are DFQATT and SNEGSKA (reference sequence). With 6 bases clipped from V and 8 bases from J, the junction kept 8 bases outside the gene matches. CDR3 length: 13 residues. The DNA for the CDR3 is TGCAGTGCCCGGGACAGGGCTCGCGATGAGCAGTTCTTC. Translated, it gives CSARDRARDEQFF.

This clonotype was detected ten times or more. This rearrangement joins TRBV20-1 to TRBJ1-2; D may be TRBD1 (5 bases). V lost 0 bases, J lost 4 bases, and 12 bases lay in between. The V gene's germline CDR1 is DFQATT and CDR2 SNEGSKA (reference sequence). The CDR3 is made up of 14 amino acids. DNA of the CDR3: TGCAGTGCTAGAGAGGAAGGGGAGGGCTATGGCTACACCTTC. The encoded protein is CSAREEGEGYGYTF.

In its sample, this clonotype was seen many times. This chain connects TRBV7-9 to TRBJ1-3; TRBD1 is a possible D gene (6 bases). With 2 bases removed from V and 2 bases from J, the gap between germline ends came to 10 bases. CDR1 is SEHNR and CDR2 is FQNEAQ in the germline V gene (reference sequence). This CDR3 contains 15 residues. CDR3 loop: CASSLPGAAGNTIYF. DNA for the CDR3: TGTGCCAGCAGCTTACCAGGGGCAGCTGGAAACACCATATATTTT. The full variable domain, rest sourced from reference TRBV7-9 and TRBJ1-3, is DTGVSQNPRHKITKRGQNVTFRCDPISEHNRLYWYRQTLGQGPEFLTYFQNEAQLEKSRLLSDRFSAERPKGSFSTLEIQRTEQGDSAMYLCASSLPGAAGNTIYFGEGSWLTVV.